This T cell receptor beta chain emerged from a study of blood T cells in healthy people across ages. With a J-beta primer mix and a sample-barcoded 5' primer, a second PCR ran 7 to 11 cycles. Every cDNA molecule carried a tag from a template-switch adaptor bearing 12 random nucleotides. MiXCR, applied by TCRdb to the 5' RACE reads, yields one record per CDR3 protein. The table has just under 750,000 distinct CDR3 sequences, over 20% seen once; the top ten hold under 25%. As concerns this clonotype: Its antigen is undetermined.

Study-level findings and limits: Relative to aged donors, long-lived donors carried more naive CD4+ cells and displayed higher diversity. Naive T cell percentage and TCR beta diversity correlated strongly.

Sequenced sample: blood. The TCR sequence derives from a man in his sixties or seventies in good health.

In DNA, the CDR3 is TGCAGCGTTGAGGCCGGGGTGGGGGGCTATGGCTACACCTTC. The encoded protein is CSVEAGVGGYGYTF. This sequence joins TRBV29-1 and TRBJ1-2; TRBD1 is a possible D gene (5 bases). CDR1 and CDR2 from the germline V gene are SQVTM and ANQGSEA. V was cut by 3 bases and J by 4 bases, with 15 bases left in between. CDR3 length: 14 residues.